The rows below give T cell receptor beta chains drawn from one sample of a study of cytomegalovirus exposure and HLA in healthy donors. TCRdb keeps only in-frame clones here, not all; method: immunoSEQ multiplex PCR. The top ten clones hold about 0.5% of a sample with under 200,000 clones, over 70% of them seen once. Sequencing was carried out using PBMCs. The receptors come from a woman aged 45-60 years in good health and CMV-seronegative. CDR3s include the opening cysteine and the closing phenylalanine or tryptophan. D genes are given only for firm matches. Clone size, where shown, is once, few, many, or a class for clones that have expanded.

TRBD2	TRBJ2-7	few	TRBV28	CASNLLGSGGYEQYF	TGTGCCAGCAATCTCCTGGGTAGCGGGGGCTACGAGCAGTACTTC
TRBD1	TRBJ2-5	-	TRBV6-6	CASSYPGQGKETQYF	TGTGCCAGCAGTTACCCGGGACAGGGGAAGGAGACCCAGTACTTC
-	TRBJ2-1	-	TRBV14	CASSQDRGWHEQFF	TGTGCCAGCAGCCAAGACAGGGGTTGGCATGAGCAGTTCTTC
-	TRBJ2-2	-	TRBV23-1	CASSYRVPNTGELFF	TGCGCCAGCAGTTACAGGGTGCCTAACACCGGGGAGCTGTTTTTT
-	TRBJ2-7	-	TRBV19	CASSSQHRVGYEQYF	TGTGCCAGTAGTTCCCAACACAGGGTAGGCTACGAGCAGTACTTC
-	TRBJ1-2	-	TRBV6-5	CASSRIGGALYGYTF	TGTGCCAGCAGTCGGATAGGGGGTGCCTTATATGGCTACACCTTC
-	TRBJ1-2	-	TRBV5-1	CASSFRQGDGYTF	TGCGCCAGCAGCTTCAGGCAGGGCGATGGCTACACCTTC
TRBD2	TRBJ2-1	-	TRBV19	CASSGVAGSSWFF	TGTGCCAGTAGTGGGGTAGCGGGCTCCAGTTGGTTCTTC
-	TRBJ1-3	-	TRBV30	CACSRGLGNTIYF	TGTGCCTGTAGCAGGGGATTGGGAAACACCATATATTTT
-	TRBJ1-5	-	TRBV6-1	CASSGHLNQPQHF	TGTGCCAGCAGTGGGCACCTCAATCAGCCCCAGCATTTT
-	TRBJ2-3	-	TRBV11-2	CASSLMIGGGEDTQYF	TGTGCCAGCAGCTTAATGATTGGTGGGGGCGAAGATACGCAGTATTTT
-	TRBJ1-2	-	TRBV7-9	CASSLVEGSGGGYTF	TGTGCCAGCAGCTTAGTGGAGGGCTCCGGGGGGGGCTACACCTTC
-	TRBJ2-7	-	TRBV4-1	CASSQVAETYEQYF	TGCGCCAGCAGCCAAGTAGCGGAAACCTACGAGCAGTACTTC
-	TRBJ2-7	-	TRBV7-2	CASSTYYEQYF	TGTGCCAGCAGCACCTACTACGAGCAGTACTTC
TRBD2	TRBJ2-1	-	TRBV5-4	CASSLGTSGSSYNEQFF	TGTGCCAGCAGCTTGGGGACTAGCGGGAGCTCCTACAATGAGCAGTTCTTC
TRBD1	TRBJ1-2	-	TRBV6-1	CASSDGQGEINYGYTF	TGTGCCAGCAGTGACGGACAGGGTGAGATTAACTATGGCTACACCTTC
-	TRBJ1-1	-	TRBV9	CASSVEGGSEAFF	TGTGCCAGCAGCGTAGAGGGGGGGAGTGAAGCTTTCTTT
-	TRBJ2-7	-	TRBV27	CASSLVGDEQYF	TGTGCCAGCAGTCTTGTCGGGGACGAGCAGTACTTC
TRBD2	TRBJ2-7	once	TRBV28	CASSPWGSGIPREQYF	TGTGCCAGCAGTCCCTGGGGGAGCGGGATACCCCGCGAGCAGTACTTC
TRBD2	TRBJ2-5	-	TRBV5-8	CASSPVTSGQETQYF	TGTGCCAGCAGCCCGGTGACTAGCGGCCAAGAGACCCAGTACTTC
-	TRBJ2-7	-	TRBV6-5	CASSYSAGGSYEQYF	TGTGCCAGCAGTTACTCGGCAGGAGGCTCCTACGAGCAGTACTTC
-	TRBJ2-5	-	TRBV7-9	CASSPGVQETQYF	TGTGCCAGCAGCCCCGGGGTGCAAGAGACCCAGTACTTC
TRBD2	TRBJ2-7	-	TRBV4-1	CASSQDILAGVYEQYF	TGCGCCAGCAGCCAAGATATACTAGCGGGGGTCTACGAGCAGTACTTC
-	TRBJ2-7	-	TRBV29-1	CSGGEALGNYEQYF	TGCAGCGGGGGGGAGGCCTTAGGCAACTACGAGCAGTACTTC
TRBD1	TRBJ1-1	-	TRBV14	CASSPDRADTEAFF	TGTGCCAGCAGCCCAGACAGGGCGGACACTGAAGCTTTCTTT
-	TRBJ2-5	-	TRBV6-1	CASSEGGETQYF	TGTGCCAGCAGCGAGGGTGGAGAGACCCAGTACTTC
TRBD1	TRBJ2-6	-	TRBV27	CASSYRGLGANVLTF	TGTGCCAGCAGTTACAGGGGGCTCGGGGCCAACGTCCTGACTTTC
-	TRBJ1-5	once	TRBV7-8	CASSLVLGHDNQPQHF	TGTGCCAGCAGCTTAGTACTCGGACATGACAATCAGCCCCAGCATTTT
TRBD1	TRBJ1-1	-	TRBV29-1	CSVRQGSETEAFF	TGCAGCGTTCGACAGGGCTCGGAGACTGAAGCTTTCTTT
TRBD1	TRBJ1-2	-	TRBV5-6	CASSKYRGRSYGYTF	TGTGCCAGCAGCAAATACAGGGGGCGCAGCTATGGCTACACCTTC
TRBD2	TRBJ2-7	-	TRBV5-1	CASSSGGLAGYEQYF	TGCGCCAGCAGCTCTGGGGGACTAGCGGGGTACGAGCAGTACTTC
-	TRBJ2-2	-	TRBV10-3	CATGQMNTGELFF	TGTGCCACCGGACAGATGAACACCGGGGAGCTGTTTTTT
-	TRBJ2-3	-	TRBV19	CASRSGSPTDTQYF	TGTGCCAGCCGAAGCGGGTCCCCCACAGATACGCAGTATTTT
-	TRBJ2-7	-	TRBV25-1	CASSGIAVSGNSEQYF	TGTGCCAGCAGTGGCATAGCCGTATCCGGCAACTCCGAGCAGTACTTC
-	TRBJ2-5	few	TRBV5-6	CASSLAGGTQYF	TGTGCCAGCAGCTTGGCTGGCGGGACCCAGTACTTC
TRBD1	TRBJ1-2	-	TRBV5-1	CASSNRDRSLRGYTF	TGCGCCAGCAGCAACCGGGACAGGTCATTGAGAGGCTACACCTTC
-	TRBJ1-1	few	TRBV4-3	CASSQVLRRSTNTEAFF	TGCGCCAGCAGCCAAGTCTTGAGGAGATCCACTAACACTGAAGCTTTCTTT
TRBD1	TRBJ1-2	-	TRBV10-3	CAISTDREDYGYTF	TGTGCCATCAGTACAGACAGGGAGGACTATGGCTACACCTTC
TRBD1	TRBJ1-1	-	TRBV5-4	CASSLRDRNTEAFF	TGTGCCAGCAGCTTGCGGGACAGGAACACTGAAGCTTTCTTT